This entry concerns a single TCR beta chain. This specimen comes from a study of molecular identifiers for immune sequencing clone quantification. TCRdb reanalysed the PCR reads using MiXCR and keeps one entry per CDR3 protein. The sample has fewer than 9,000 distinct CDR3 sequences, 33% seen once. The V gene's germline CDR1 is LGHNA and CDR2 YSLEER. The CDR3 runs 13 residues. V was pared by 0 bases and J by 9 bases, with 9 bases between. The genes are TRBV4-3 and TRBJ2-1; D gene uncertain. The specimen was naive CD8+ T cells from blood, with Jurkat cell RNA spiked in. The subset was: FACS-sorted CD8+CD4-CCR7+CD45RA+ naive T cells. The clonotype comes from a human donor in good health. Some libraries in this study had Jurkat cell RNA spiked in. Written as DNA, the CDR3 is TGCGCCAGCAGCCAAGACCGGTTTGGTGAGCAGTTCTTC. Its protein is CASSQDRFGEQFF.